This note documents a single T cell receptor (beta chain) sequence. Its antigen is currently unknown. Amplification used 60 Vbeta primers and 13 Jbeta primers. Assay: immunoSEQ multiplex PCR; the TCRdb copy retains only in-frame clones and omits some. The sample records approximately 100,000 clones, more than 65% being singletons. This entry is derived from a study of cytomegalovirus exposure and HLA in healthy donors. Germline V gene lookup returns CDR1 MNHEY and CDR2 SVGAGI. Deletions cut 2 bases from V and 3 bases from J, with 13 bases between. This CDR3 comprises 15 residues. Study findings and constraints: Researchers reported from a later analysis that most CMV-associated TCR beta chains appeared HLA-restricted. Most TCR sequences were rare, but some public TCRs occurred in many donors. The authors assumed roughly uniform sequencing depth across donors for presence/absence analyses. Accurate prediction of HLA-A and HLA-B alleles (for most subjects) was reportedly achieved from TCR beta sequences.

The sample consisted of PBMCs. This receptor was obtained from a human donor in good health. The chain is built from TRBV6-5 and TRBJ1-1; D perhaps matches TRBD1 (5 bases). The CDR3 region is CASSYGPPGDTEAFF. The CDR3 DNA sequence: TGTGCCAGCAGTTACGGTCCACCGGGGGACACTGAAGCTTTCTTT.